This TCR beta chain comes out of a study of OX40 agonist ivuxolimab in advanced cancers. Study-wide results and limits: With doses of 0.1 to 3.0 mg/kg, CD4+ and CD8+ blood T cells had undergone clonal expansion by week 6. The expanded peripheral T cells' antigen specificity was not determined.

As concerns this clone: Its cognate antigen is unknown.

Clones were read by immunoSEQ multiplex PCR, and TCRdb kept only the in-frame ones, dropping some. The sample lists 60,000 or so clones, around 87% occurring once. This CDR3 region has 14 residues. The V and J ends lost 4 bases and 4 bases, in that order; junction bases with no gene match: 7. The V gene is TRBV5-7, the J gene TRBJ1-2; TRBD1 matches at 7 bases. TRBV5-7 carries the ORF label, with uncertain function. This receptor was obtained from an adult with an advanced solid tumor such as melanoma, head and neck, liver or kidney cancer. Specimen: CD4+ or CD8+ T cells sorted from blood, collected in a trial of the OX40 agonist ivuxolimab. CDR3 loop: CASSLGTEVYGYTF. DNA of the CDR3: TGTGCCAGCAGCCTGGGGACAGAAGTCTATGGCTACACCTTC.